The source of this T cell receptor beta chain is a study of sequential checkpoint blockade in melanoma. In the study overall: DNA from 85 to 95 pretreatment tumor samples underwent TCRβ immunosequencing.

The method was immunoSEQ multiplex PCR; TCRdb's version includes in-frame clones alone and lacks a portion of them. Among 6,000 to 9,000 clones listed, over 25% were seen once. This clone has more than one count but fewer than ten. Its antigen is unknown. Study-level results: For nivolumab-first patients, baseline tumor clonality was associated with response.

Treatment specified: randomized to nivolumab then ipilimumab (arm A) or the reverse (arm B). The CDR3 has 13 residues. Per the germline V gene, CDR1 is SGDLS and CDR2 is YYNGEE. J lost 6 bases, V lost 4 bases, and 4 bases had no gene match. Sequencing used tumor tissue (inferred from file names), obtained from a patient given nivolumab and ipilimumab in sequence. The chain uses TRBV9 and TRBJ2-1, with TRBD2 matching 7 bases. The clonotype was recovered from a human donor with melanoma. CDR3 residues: CASSSGLGNEQFF. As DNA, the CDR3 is TGTGCCAGCAGCTCAGGACTAGGCAATGAGCAGTTCTTC.